The 29 T cell receptor beta chains below all came from one sample that was sequenced in a study of beta chain features in type 1 diabetes. TCRB transcripts that were expressed got sequenced, as all of the isolated RNA had been reverse transcribed. Method: immunoSEQ multiplex PCR; TCRdb's copy keeps in-frame clones and lacks some. This sample has under 400,000 clones, with about 14% found just once. Material: central memory CD4+ T cells from blood. These receptors originate from a man aged 30-40 years in good health.

This clone was seen only a few times. The genes are TRBV21-1 and TRBJ1-5. TRBV21-1 is a known pseudogene. This CDR3 comprises 16 residues. CDR3 nucleotide sequence: TGTGCCAGCAGCAAAGCAGATAAAGGTAGCAGTCAGCCCCAGCATTTT. It yields the protein CASSKADKGSSQPQHF.

This clone was counted only a few times. The chain joins TRBV5-1 to TRBJ1-1; D call uncertain. The CDR3 has 15 amino acids. Germline-derived CDR1 and CDR2 are SGHRS and YFSETQ. V was shortened by 5 bases and J by 1 base, with 15 bases between the two germline ends. DNA for the CDR3: TGCGCCAGCAGGGGCGGGCAAAATTGGAACACTGAAGCTTTCTTT. This sequence encodes CASRGGQNWNTEAFF.

The chain links TRBV6-6 to TRBJ2-4, with TRBD1 matching 9 bases. The CDR3 consists of 14 residues. Trimming removed 5 bases from V and 7 bases from J; junction bases left unmatched: 6. Germline V lookup: CDR1 MNHNY, CDR2 SVGAGI (reference sequence). DNA for the CDR3: TGTGCCAGCAGTCCTTCCGGACAGGGGAACATTCAGTACTTC. Translation: CASSPSGQGNIQYF.

Notes on this clone: One base separates it from a far larger clone, so it is likely a read error. The rearrangement links TRBV9 to TRBJ1-1; D is unclear. The germline gives CDR1 SGDLS, CDR2 YYNGEE. The CDR3 length is 13 residues. The V end was cut by 5 bases, the J end by 2 bases, with 10 bases between. The CDR3 sequence: CASSVSVNTEAFF. In nucleotides, the CDR3 is TGTGCCAGCAGTGTATCGGTAAACACTGAAGCTTTCTTT.

In regard to this clone: One junction end does not reproduce the germline sequence, and a read error may be involved. The CDR3 sequence: CASSSRQGALYGYTF. The CDR3 region has the DNA TGTGCCAGCAGTTCGCGACAGGGCGCATTGTATGGCTACACCTTC. V usage is TRBV10-3 and J usage is TRBJ1-2; TRBD1 matches 7 bases. The CDR3 has 15 residues. CDR1 and CDR2 from the germline V gene are ENHRY and SYGVKD.

The chain has TRBV27 and TRBJ1-2; 8 bases agree with TRBD1. Germline CDR1 and CDR2: MNHEY and SMNVEV (reference sequence). V gave up 3 bases and J gave up 6 bases; unmatched junction bases: 6. This CDR3 has 14 residues. CDR3 amino acids: CASSFGQGWDGYTF. The CDR3 DNA reads TGTGCCAGCAGTTTCGGACAGGGATGGGATGGCTACACCTTC.

V is TRBV7-8 and J is TRBJ1-2, with a possible D match to TRBD1 (6 bases). Trimming took off 5 bases at V and 8 bases at J, with 15 bases between the two ends. Germline V gene lookup returns CDR1 SGHVS and CDR2 FQNEAQ. This CDR3 contains 13 residues. The CDR3 here is CASSPGGAVGYTF. As DNA, the CDR3 is TGTGCCAGCAGCCCGGGGGGGGCCGTGGGCTACACCTTC.

This clone was counted only a few times. The genes are TRBV11-2 and TRBJ2-2; D possibly corresponds to TRBD1 (5 bases). The V end was cut by 8 bases, the J end by 0 bases, with 13 bases between. Germline V gene lookup returns CDR1 SGHAT and CDR2 FQNNGV. The CDR3 covers 15 residues. As DNA, the CDR3 is TGTGCCAGCTTCAGGGCAAAAACGAACACCGGGGAGCTGTTTTTT. Protein sequence: CASFRAKTNTGELFF.

The rearrangement links TRBV7-2 to TRBJ2-7; D gene ambiguous. The germline V and J ends were trimmed by 2 bases and 0 bases, with 11 bases remaining between them. This CDR3 is built from 15 residues. Germline assignment: CDR1 SGHTA and CDR2 FQGNSA. The CDR3 coding sequence is TGTGCCAGCAGCTTAAGCCAGGTGCCCTCCTACGAGCAGTACTTC. It yields the protein CASSLSQVPSYEQYF.

This clone was picked up a small number of times. This chain links TRBV2 with TRBJ2-7; a weak D match, TRBD1 (6 bases). Germline CDR1 SNHLY, CDR2 FYNNEI. The germline V and J ends were trimmed by 4 bases and 7 bases, with 17 bases remaining between them. This CDR3 is 14 amino acids long. The CDR3 region is CASSVSRAQGEQYF. CDR3 coding DNA: TGTGCCAGCAGTGTTTCCAGGGCCCAGGGGGAGCAGTACTTC.

This clone showed up just a few times. V usage is TRBV29-1 and J usage is TRBJ1-2; 11 bases align to TRBD1. V lost 4 bases and J lost 7; bases outside the gene matches: 11. Germline values: CDR1 SQVTM, CDR2 ANQGSEA. CDR3 length: 15 amino acids. CDR3 protein: CSVVFGQGALGGYTF. CDR3 nucleotides: TGCAGCGTTGTATTTGGACAGGGGGCACTAGGTGGCTACACCTTC. Variable domain in full (rest from reference TRBV29-1 and TRBJ1-2): SAVISQKPSRDICQRGTSLTIQCQVDSQVTMMFWYRQQPGQSLTLIATANQGSEATYESGFVIDKFPISRPNLTFSTLTVSNMSPEDSSIYLCSVVFGQGALGGYTFGSGTRLTVV.

This rearrangement joins TRBV7-6 to TRBJ1-2, with D uncertain. Germline values: CDR1 SGHVS, CDR2 FNYEAQ. V lost 5 bases to trimming and J lost 4 bases, with 14 bases between them. The CDR3 runs to 14 residues. The CDR3 is CASSTTDGRYGYTF. In DNA, the CDR3 is TGTGCCAGCAGCACCACGGACGGCCGCTATGGCTACACCTTC.

This clone occurred a few times. The V and J genes are TRBV9 and TRBJ2-2, with TRBD1 as a possible D gene (5 bases). Germline V lookup: CDR1 SGDLS, CDR2 YYNGEE. CDR3 size: 16 residues. V shed 0 bases and J shed 3 bases, with 12 bases lying between them. CDR3 protein: CASSVASRAHTGELFF. CDR3 bases: TGTGCCAGCAGCGTAGCTTCCAGGGCACACACCGGGGAGCTGTTTTTT.

This clone has just a few counts. The chain has TRBV30 and TRBJ1-6; D perhaps matches TRBD1 (5 bases). Germline CDR1 is GTSNPN and CDR2 is SVGIG (reference sequence). Trimming left V 5 bases short and J 13 bases short, with 24 bases between. The CDR3 covers 15 residues. Here the CDR3 reads CAWAFGGTSLGPLHF. The CDR3 nucleotides read TGTGCCTGGGCCTTTGGGGGGACCTCTTTAGGGCCCCTCCACTTT.

CDR3: CASRFDSTAGPQHF. Written as DNA, the CDR3 is TGTGCCAGCAGGTTCGACTCAACCGCGGGGCCCCAGCATTTT. V is TRBV7-2 and J is TRBJ1-5; no definite D call. Germline CDR1 reads SGHTA; CDR2 reads FQGNSA. The length of the CDR3 is 14 residues. V was shortened by 6 bases and J by 9 bases, with 18 bases between the two germline ends. Variable domain in full (rest from reference TRBV7-2 and TRBJ1-5): GAGVSQSPSNKVTEKGKDVELRCDPISGHTALYWYRQSLGQGLEFLIYFQGNSAPDKSGLPSDRFSAERTGGSVSTLTIQRTQQEDSAVYLCASRFDSTAGPQHFGDGTRLSIL.

This clone has just a few counts. Sequence at one end of the junction differs from germline and may be a read error. This CDR3 reads CASSPVGIGRGYTF. The CDR3 DNA reads TGTGCCAGCAGCCCAGTAGGAATAGGAAGGGGCTACACCTTC. This chain links TRBV5-1 with TRBJ1-2, with no clear D. The germline V gene has CDR1 SGHRS and CDR2 YFSETQ. The CDR3 consists of 14 residues.

This clone has only a few counts. The rearrangement joins TRBV27 to TRBJ2-2; TRBD1 agrees at 12 bases. J lost 5 bases, V lost 5 bases, and 6 bases had no gene match. The V gene's germline CDR1 is MNHEY and CDR2 SMNVEV (reference sequence). The CDR3 extends over 16 amino acids. CDR3 protein: CASSTPGQGATGELFF. The CDR3 bases are TGTGCCAGCAGTACCCCGGGACAGGGGGCAACCGGGGAGCTGTTTTTT.

The chain combines TRBV5-6 with TRBJ1-1; D possibly corresponds to TRBD1 (5 bases). The germline gives CDR1 SGHDT, CDR2 YYEEEE. V was cut by 4 bases and J by 1 base, with 11 bases left in between. This CDR3 comprises 14 residues. CDR3: CASSHGGRNTEAFF. DNA for the CDR3: TGTGCCAGCAGCCACGGGGGGAGGAACACTGAAGCTTTCTTT.

This clone was observed once. V usage is TRBV7-3 and J usage is TRBJ2-2; D is perhaps TRBD1 or TRBD2 (5 bases each). CDR3 length: 15 amino acids. CDR1 is SGHTA, CDR2 FQGTGA, per germline. V gave up 2 bases and J gave up 3 bases, with 10 bases separating them. The CDR3 sequence: CASSLEGSHTGELFF. CDR3 sequence (DNA): TGTGCCAGCAGCTTAGAGGGGAGCCACACCGGGGAGCTGTTTTTT.

The J gene is TRBJ2-1, the V gene TRBV7-2; no clear D. V lost 5 bases and J 7 bases, leaving 12 bases between the germline ends. Germline loops: CDR1 SGHTA, CDR2 FQGNSA. This CDR3 contains 13 residues. The DNA of the CDR3 is TGTGCCAGCAGCCAACGAGTGGGGAATGAGCAGTTCTTC. Its protein is CASSQRVGNEQFF.

This clone was seen only a few times. The chain uses TRBV10-3 and TRBJ2-6, with TRBD1 matching 7 bases. The CDR3 has 17 amino acids. The germline CDR1 and CDR2 sequences are ENHRY and SYGVKD. The V and J ends lost 6 bases and 0 bases, in that order; junction bases with no gene match: 8. CDR3 in amino acids: CAIRGDSDYSGANVLTF. The CDR3 nucleotides read TGTGCCATCAGGGGGGACAGTGACTACTCTGGGGCCAACGTCCTGACTTTC.

The chain joins TRBV9 to TRBJ2-2; D is perhaps TRBD1 or TRBD2 (5 bases each). Germline lookup yields CDR1 SGDLS and CDR2 YYNGEE. Trimming took off 3 bases at V and 2 bases at J, with 11 bases between the two ends. This CDR3 has 15 amino acids. CDR3 protein: CASSATGANTGELFF. The DNA of the CDR3 is TGTGCCAGCAGCGCGACCGGGGCCAACACCGGGGAGCTGTTTTTT.

The sample holds a few counts of this clone. Other DNA variants within this sample encode the same CDR3. The gene calls are TRBV18 and TRBJ1-1; the match to TRBD1 covers 9 bases. The germline V gene has CDR1 KGHSH and CDR2 LQKENI. The CDR3 sequence is 13 residues long. Trimming removed 3 bases from V and 5 bases from J; junction bases left unmatched: 1. The CDR3 coding sequence is TGTGCCAGCTCACCGGACAGGGGTACTGAAGCTTTCTTT. It translates to CASSPDRGTEAFF.

This clone was seen only a few times. The chain couples TRBV20-1 to TRBJ1-2; D gene ambiguous. In germline, CDR1 is DFQATT, CDR2 SNEGSKA (reference sequence). V was cut by 7 bases and J by 2 bases, with 8 bases left in between. CDR3 size: 11 residues. This chain's CDR3 is CSVEQNYGYTF. The CDR3 region has the DNA TGCAGTGTAGAACAGAACTATGGCTACACCTTC.

This clone was seen a few times. The chain couples TRBV19 to TRBJ1-4; the match to TRBD1 covers 12 bases. V lost 4 bases and J lost 4; bases outside the gene matches: 13. Germline values: CDR1 LNHDA, CDR2 SQIVND (reference sequence). This CDR3 is built from 19 residues. CDR3 DNA: TGTGCCAGTAGTACAGACCGGGACAGGGGGCGATCGCTTAATGAAAAACTGTTTTTT. It translates to CASSTDRDRGRSLNEKLFF.

The table lists this clone with many counts. The chain combines TRBV11-2 with TRBJ1-5; 8 nucleotides line up with TRBD1. CDR1 is SGHAT and CDR2 is FQNNGV in the germline V gene. The junction had 4 bases not matched to a gene; V was cut back by 5 bases and J by 7 bases. The CDR3 extends over 13 amino acids. For the CDR3, the DNA is TGTGCCAGCAGCGGTGGACAGGGCCAGCCCCAGCATTTT. This encodes CASSGGQGQPQHF. Complete variable domain (other parts from reference TRBV11-2 and TRBJ1-5): EAGVAQSPRYKIIEKRQSVAFWCNPISGHATLYWYQQILGQGPKLLIQFQNNGVVDDSQLPKDRFSAERLKGVDSTLKIQPAKLEDSAVYLCASSGGQGQPQHFGDGTRLSIL.

The CDR3: CASSPPGQGAGTQYF. CDR3 sequence (DNA): TGTGCCAGCTCACCACCGGGACAGGGGGCAGGGACCCAGTACTTC. This chain connects TRBV18 to TRBJ2-5; 12 nucleotides line up with TRBD1. Germline CDR1 reads KGHSH; CDR2 reads LQKENI. The J segment lost 7 bases and the V segment lost 0 bases, leaving 3 bases of the junction unmatched. CDR3 length equals 15 residues.

This clone has only a few counts. The chain uses TRBV18 and TRBJ2-3, with D perhaps matching TRBD1 (5 bases). The CDR3 loop spans 13 amino acids. Germline V gene sequence: CDR1 KGHSH, CDR2 LQKENI. Between the trimmed V and J ends, which lost 3 bases and 3 bases, there was a span of 7 bases. CDR3 DNA sequence: TGTGCCAGCTCACCGACAGATACAGATACGCAGTATTTT. Translating gives CASSPTDTDTQYF.

There are a few counts of this clone. The CDR3 nucleotides read TGTGCCAGCAGTCCCGCAGGGGGAAGGGCTGGGGCCAACGTCCTGACTTTC. Protein product: CASSPAGGRAGANVLTF. This rearrangement joins TRBV27 to TRBJ2-6; 7 bases map to TRBD1. This CDR3 is 17 amino acids long. Germline V gene lookup returns CDR1 MNHEY and CDR2 SMNVEV (reference sequence). Trimming cost V 5 bases and J 2 bases; bases outside gene matches: 9.